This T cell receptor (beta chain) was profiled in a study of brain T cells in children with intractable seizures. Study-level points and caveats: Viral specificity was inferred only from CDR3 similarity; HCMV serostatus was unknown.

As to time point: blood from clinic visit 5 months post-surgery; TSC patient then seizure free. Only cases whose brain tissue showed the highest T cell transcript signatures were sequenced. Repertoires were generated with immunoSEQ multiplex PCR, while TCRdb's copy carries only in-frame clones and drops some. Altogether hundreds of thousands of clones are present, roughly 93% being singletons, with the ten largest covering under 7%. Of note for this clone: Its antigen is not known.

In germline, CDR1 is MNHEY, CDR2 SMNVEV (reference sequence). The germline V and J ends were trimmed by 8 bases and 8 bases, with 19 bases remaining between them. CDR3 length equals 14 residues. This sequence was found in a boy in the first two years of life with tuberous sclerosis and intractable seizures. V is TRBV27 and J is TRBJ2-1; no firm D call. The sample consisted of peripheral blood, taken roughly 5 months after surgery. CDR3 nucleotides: TGTGCCAGCTCTTTACCTCGAGCTATACATGAGCAGTTCTTC. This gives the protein CASSLPRAIHEQFF.